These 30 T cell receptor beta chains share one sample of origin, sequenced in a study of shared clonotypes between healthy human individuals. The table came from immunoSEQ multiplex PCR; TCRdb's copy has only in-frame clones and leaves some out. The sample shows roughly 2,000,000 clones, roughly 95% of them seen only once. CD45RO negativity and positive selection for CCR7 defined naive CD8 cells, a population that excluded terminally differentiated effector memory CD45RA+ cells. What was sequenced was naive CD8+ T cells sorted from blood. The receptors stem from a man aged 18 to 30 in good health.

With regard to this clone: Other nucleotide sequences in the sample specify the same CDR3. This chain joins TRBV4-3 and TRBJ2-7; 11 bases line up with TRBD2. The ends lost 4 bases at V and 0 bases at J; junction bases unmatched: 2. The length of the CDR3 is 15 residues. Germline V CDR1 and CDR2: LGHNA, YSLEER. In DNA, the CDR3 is TGCGCCAGCAGCCCGGGACTAGCGGCCTCCTACGAGCAGTACTTC. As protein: CASSPGLAASYEQYF.

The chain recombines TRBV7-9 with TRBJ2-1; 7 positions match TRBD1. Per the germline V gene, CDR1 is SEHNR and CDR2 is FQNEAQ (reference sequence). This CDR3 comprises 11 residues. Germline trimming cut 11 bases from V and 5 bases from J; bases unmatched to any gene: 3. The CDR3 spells CACDRDNEQFF. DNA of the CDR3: TGTGCCTGCGACAGGGACAATGAGCAGTTCTTC.

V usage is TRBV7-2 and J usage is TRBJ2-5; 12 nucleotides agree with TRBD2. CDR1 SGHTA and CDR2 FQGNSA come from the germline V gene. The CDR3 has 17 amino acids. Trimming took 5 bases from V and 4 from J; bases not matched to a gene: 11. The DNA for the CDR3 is TGTGCCAGCAGCCCGACTAGCGGGAGAGGGTTGGGAGAGACCCAGTACTTC. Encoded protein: CASSPTSGRGLGETQYF.

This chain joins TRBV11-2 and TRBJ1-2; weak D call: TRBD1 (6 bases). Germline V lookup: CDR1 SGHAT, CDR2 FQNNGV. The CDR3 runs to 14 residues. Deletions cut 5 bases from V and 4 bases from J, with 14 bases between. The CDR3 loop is CASSTAGAGYGYTF. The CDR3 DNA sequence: TGTGCCAGCAGCACGGCGGGGGCCGGCTATGGCTACACCTTC.

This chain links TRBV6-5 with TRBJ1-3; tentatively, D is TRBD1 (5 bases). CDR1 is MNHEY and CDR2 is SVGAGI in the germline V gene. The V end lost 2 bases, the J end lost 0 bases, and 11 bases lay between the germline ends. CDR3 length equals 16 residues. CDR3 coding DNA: TGTGCCAGCAGTTACCTAGGGGAGAGCTCTGGAAACACCATATATTTT. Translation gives CASSYLGESSGNTIYF.

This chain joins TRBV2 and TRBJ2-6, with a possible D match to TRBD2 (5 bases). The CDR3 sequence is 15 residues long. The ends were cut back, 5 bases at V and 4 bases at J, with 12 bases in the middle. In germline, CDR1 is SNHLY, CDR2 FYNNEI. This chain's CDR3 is CASSPGEAGANVLTF. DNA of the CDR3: TGTGCCAGCAGTCCCGGGGAAGCCGGGGCCAACGTCCTGACTTTC.

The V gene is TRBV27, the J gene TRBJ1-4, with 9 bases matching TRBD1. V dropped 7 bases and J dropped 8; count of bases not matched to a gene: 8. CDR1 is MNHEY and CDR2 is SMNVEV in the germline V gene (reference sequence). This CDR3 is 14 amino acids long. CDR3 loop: CASTPGTGREKLFF. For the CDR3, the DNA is TGTGCCAGCACACCGGGGACAGGGAGAGAAAAACTGTTTTTT.

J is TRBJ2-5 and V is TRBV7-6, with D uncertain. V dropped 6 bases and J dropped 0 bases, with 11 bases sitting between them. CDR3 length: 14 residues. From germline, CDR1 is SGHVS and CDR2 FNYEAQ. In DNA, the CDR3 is TGTGCCAGCAGTTGGAAGGCATACCAAGAGACCCAGTACTTC. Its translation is CASSWKAYQETQYF.

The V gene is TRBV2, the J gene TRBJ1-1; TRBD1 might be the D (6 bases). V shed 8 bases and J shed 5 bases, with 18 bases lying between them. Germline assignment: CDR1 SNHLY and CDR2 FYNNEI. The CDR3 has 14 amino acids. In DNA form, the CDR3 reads TGTGCCAGCCCCAGTCAGGGGCCGAGAACTGAAGCTTTCTTT. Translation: CASPSQGPRTEAFF.

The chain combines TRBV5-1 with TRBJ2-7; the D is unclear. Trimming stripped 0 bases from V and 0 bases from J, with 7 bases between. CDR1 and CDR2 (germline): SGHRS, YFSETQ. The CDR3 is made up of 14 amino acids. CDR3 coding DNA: TGCGCCAGCAGCTTGGGTCATAACTCCTACGAGCAGTACTTC. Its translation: CASSLGHNSYEQYF.

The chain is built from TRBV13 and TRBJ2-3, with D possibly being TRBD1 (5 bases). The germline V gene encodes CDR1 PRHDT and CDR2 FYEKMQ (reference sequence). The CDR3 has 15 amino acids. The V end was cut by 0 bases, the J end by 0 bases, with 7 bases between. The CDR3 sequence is CASSLGGDSTDTQYF. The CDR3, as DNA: TGTGCCAGCAGCTTAGGAGGGGATAGCACAGATACGCAGTATTTT.

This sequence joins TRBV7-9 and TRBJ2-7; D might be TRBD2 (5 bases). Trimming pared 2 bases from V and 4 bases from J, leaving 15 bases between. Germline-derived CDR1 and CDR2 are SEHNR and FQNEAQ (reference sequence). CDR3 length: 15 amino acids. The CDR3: CASSLLSGIGYEQYF. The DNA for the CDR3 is TGTGCCAGCAGCTTACTATCGGGGATTGGTTACGAGCAGTACTTC.

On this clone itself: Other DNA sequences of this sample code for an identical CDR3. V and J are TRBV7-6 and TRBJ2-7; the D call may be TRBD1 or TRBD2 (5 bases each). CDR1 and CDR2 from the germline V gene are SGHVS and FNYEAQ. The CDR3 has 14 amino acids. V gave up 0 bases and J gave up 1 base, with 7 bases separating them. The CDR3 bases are TGTGCCAGCAGCTTAGCGGGACCGTCCTACGAGCAGTACTTC. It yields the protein CASSLAGPSYEQYF.

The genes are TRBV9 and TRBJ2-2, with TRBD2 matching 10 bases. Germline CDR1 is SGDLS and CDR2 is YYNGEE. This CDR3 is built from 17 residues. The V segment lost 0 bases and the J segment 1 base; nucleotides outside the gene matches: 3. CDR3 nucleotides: TGTGCCAGCAGCGTAGACAGCGGGAGGGTGAACACCGGGGAGCTGTTTTTT. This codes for CASSVDSGRVNTGELFF.

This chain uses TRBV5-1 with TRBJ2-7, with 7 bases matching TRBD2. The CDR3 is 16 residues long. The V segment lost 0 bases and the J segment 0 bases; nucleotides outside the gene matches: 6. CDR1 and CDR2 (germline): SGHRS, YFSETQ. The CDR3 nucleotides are TGCGCCAGCAGCTTGGGGGTTAGCGGGTCCTCCTACGAGCAGTACTTC. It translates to CASSLGVSGSSYEQYF.

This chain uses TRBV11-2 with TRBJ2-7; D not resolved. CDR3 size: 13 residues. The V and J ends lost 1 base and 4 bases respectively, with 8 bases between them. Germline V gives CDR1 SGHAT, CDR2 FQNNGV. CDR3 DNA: TGTGCCAGCAGCTTAGGTCCCGAATACGAGCAGTACTTC. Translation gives CASSLGPEYEQYF.

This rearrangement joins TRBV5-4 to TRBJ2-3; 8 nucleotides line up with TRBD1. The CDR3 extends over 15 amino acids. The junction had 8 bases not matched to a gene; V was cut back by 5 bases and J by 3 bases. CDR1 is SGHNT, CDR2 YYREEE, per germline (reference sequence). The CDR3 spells CASSNPGTGTDTQYF. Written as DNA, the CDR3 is TGTGCCAGCAGTAACCCCGGGACAGGAACAGATACGCAGTATTTT.

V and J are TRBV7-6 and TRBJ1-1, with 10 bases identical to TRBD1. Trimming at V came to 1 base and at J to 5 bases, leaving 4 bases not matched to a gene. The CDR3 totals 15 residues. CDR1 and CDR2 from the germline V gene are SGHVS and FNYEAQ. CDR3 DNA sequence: TGTGCCAGCAGCTTAGGGGACAGGGGTCAGACTGAAGCTTTCTTT. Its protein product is CASSLGDRGQTEAFF. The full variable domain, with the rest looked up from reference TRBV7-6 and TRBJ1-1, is GAGVSQSPRYKVTKRGQDVALRCDPISGHVSLYWYRQALGQGPEFLTYFNYEAQQDKSGLPNDRFSAERPEGSISTLTIQRTEQRDSAMYRCASSLGDRGQTEAFFGQGTRLTVV.

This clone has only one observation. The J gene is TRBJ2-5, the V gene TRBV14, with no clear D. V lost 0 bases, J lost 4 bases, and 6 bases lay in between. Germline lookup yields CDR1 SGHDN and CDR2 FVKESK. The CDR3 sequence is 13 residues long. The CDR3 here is CASSQEVVETQYF. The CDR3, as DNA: TGTGCCAGCAGCCAAGAAGTAGTAGAGACCCAGTACTTC.

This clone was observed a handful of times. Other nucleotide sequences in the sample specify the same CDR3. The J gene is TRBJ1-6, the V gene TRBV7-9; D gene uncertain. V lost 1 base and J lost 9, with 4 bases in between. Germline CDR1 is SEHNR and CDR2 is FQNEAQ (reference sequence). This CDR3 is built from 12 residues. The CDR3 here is CASSLESSPLHF. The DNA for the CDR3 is TGTGCCAGCAGCTTAGAAAGTTCACCCCTCCACTTT. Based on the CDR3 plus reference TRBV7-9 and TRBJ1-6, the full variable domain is DTGVSQNPRHKITKRGQNVTFRCDPISEHNRLYWYRQTLGQGPEFLTYFQNEAQLEKSRLLSDRFSAERPKGSFSTLEIQRTEQGDSAMYLCASSLESSPLHFGNGTRLTVT.

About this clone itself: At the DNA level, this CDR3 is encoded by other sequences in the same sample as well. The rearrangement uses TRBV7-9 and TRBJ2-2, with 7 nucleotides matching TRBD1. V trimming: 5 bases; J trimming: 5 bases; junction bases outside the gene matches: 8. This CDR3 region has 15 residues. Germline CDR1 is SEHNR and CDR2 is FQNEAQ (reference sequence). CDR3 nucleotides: TGTGCCAGCAGCCTAACAGGGGCTGGAACCGGGGAGCTGTTTTTT. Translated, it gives CASSLTGAGTGELFF.

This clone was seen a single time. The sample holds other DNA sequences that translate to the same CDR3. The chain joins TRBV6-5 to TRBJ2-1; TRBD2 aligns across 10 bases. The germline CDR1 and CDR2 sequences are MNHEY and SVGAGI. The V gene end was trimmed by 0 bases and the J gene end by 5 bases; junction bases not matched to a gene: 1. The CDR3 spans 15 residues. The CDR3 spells CASSYSTSGNNEQFF. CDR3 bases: TGTGCCAGCAGTTACTCAACTAGCGGGAACAATGAGCAGTTCTTC.

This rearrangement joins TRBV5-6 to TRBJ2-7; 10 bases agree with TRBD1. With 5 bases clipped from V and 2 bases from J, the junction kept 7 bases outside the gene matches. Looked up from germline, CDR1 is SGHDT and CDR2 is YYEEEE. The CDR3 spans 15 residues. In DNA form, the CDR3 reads TGTGCCAGCAGACCCTACGGGACAGGGGCCTACGAGCAGTACTTC. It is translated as CASRPYGTGAYEQYF.

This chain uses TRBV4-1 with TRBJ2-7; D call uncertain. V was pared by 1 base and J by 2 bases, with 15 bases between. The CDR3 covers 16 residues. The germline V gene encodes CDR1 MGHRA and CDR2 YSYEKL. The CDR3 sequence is CASSQARMAPTYEQYF. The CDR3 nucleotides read TGCGCCAGCAGCCAAGCGCGTATGGCACCGACCTACGAGCAGTACTTC.

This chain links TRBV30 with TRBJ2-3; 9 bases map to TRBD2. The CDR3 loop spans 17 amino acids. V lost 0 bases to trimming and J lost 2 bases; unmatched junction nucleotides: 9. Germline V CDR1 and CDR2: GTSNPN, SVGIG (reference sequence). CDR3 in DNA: TGTGCCTGGAGTGTCGGGGCTAGCGGGGAGTTCACAGATACGCAGTATTTT. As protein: CAWSVGASGEFTDTQYF. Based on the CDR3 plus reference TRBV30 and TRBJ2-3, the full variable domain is SQTIHQWPATLVQPVGSPLSLECTVEGTSNPNLYWYRQAAGRGLQLLFYSVGIGQISSEVPQNLSASRPQDRQFILSSKKLLLSDSGFYLCAWSVGASGEFTDTQYFGPGTRLTVL.

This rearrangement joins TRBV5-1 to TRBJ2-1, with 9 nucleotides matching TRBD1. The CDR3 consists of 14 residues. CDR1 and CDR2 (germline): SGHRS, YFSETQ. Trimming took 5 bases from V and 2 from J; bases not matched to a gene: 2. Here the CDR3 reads CASRTGGAYNEQFF. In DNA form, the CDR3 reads TGCGCCAGCAGGACAGGGGGGGCCTACAATGAGCAGTTCTTC.

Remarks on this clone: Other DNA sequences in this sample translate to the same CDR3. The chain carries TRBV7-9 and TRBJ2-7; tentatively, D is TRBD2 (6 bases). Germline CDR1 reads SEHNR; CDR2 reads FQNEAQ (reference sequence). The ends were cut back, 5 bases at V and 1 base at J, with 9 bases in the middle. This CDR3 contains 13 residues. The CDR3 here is CASSRDLSYEQYF. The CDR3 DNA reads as TGTGCCAGCAGCCGGGACTTGTCCTACGAGCAGTACTTC. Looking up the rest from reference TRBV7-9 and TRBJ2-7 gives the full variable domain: DTGVSQNPRHKITKRGQNVTFRCDPISEHNRLYWYRQTLGQGPEFLTYFQNEAQLEKSRLLSDRFSAERPKGSFSTLEIQRTEQGDSAMYLCASSRDLSYEQYFGPGTRLTVT.

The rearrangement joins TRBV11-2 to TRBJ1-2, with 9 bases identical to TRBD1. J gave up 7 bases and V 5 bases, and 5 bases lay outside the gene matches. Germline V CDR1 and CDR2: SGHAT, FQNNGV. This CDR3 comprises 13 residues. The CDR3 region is CASSKQGAVGYTF. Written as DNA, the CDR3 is TGTGCCAGCAGCAAACAGGGGGCTGTTGGCTACACCTTC.

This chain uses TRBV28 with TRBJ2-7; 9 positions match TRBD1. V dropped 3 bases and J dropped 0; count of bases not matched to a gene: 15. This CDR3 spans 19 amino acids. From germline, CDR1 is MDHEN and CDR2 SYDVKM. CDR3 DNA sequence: TGTGCCAGCAGTTTCCCTGTAAAACGGGACAGGGCACCCTCCTACGAGCAGTACTTC. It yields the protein CASSFPVKRDRAPSYEQYF.

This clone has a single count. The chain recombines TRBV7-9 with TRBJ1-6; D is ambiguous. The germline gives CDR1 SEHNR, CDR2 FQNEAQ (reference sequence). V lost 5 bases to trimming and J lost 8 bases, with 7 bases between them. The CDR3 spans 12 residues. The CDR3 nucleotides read TGTGCCAGCAGCCAAGAATATTCACCCCTCCACTTT. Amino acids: CASSQEYSPLHF. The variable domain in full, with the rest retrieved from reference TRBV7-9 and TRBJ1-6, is DTGVSQNPRHKITKRGQNVTFRCDPISEHNRLYWYRQTLGQGPEFLTYFQNEAQLEKSRLLSDRFSAERPKGSFSTLEIQRTEQGDSAMYLCASSQEYSPLHFGNGTRLTVT.